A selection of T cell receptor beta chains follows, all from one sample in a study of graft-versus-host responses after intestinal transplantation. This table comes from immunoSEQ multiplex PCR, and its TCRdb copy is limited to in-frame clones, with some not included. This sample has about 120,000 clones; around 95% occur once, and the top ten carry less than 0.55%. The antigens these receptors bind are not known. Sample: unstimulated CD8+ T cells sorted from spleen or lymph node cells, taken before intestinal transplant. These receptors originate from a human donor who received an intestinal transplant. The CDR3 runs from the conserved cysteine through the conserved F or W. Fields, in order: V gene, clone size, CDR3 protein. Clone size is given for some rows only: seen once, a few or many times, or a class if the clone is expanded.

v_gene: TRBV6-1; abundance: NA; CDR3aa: CASSEAGLAPSSYEQYF
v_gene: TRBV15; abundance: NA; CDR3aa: CATGDGSYGYTF
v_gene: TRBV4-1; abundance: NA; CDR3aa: CASSPPGTANTEAFF
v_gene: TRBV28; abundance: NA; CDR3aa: CASGDRGYMNTEAFF
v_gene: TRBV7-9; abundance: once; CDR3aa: CASSPPGRGETQYF
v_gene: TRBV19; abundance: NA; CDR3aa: CASSIELGVVVDGYTF
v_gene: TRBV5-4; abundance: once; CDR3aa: CASSLRQGRNTEAFF
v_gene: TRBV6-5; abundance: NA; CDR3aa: CASRPGPSSYNEQFF
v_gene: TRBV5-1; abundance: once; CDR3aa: CASSLGLARNEQFF
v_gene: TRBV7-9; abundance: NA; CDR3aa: CASSLVVGETYEQYF
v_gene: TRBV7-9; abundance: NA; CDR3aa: CASSLRKDEQFF
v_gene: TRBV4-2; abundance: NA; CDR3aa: CASSQVGGAGPGELFF
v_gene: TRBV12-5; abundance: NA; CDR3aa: CASGYALDGRAANEQFF
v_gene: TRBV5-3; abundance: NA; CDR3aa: CARSLGLMWQGAPRRDEAFF
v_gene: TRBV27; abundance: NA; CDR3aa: CASRPALSGSYEQYF
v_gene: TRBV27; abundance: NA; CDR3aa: CASSLSSSGPYEQYF
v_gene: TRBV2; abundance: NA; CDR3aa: CASSEEGAYNEQFF
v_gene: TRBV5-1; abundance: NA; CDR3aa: CANISGNTIYF
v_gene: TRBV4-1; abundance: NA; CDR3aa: CASSQDLAGGPNNEQFF
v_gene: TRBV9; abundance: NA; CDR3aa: CASSSDRVDTGELFF
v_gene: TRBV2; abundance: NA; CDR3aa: CASVGGKGPQHF
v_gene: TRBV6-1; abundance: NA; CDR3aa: CASGGQGGKEQYF
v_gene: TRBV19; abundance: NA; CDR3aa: CASSPWTGGYEQYF
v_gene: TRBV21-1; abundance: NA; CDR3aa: CASSGGTVVRYNEQFF
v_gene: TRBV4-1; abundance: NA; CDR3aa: CASSLVRDYEQYF
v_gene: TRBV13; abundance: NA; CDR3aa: CASSLGGTGDTEAFF
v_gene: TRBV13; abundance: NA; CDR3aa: CASSSASNSQYF
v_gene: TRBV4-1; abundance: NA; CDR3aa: CASSQDVSLTYEQYF
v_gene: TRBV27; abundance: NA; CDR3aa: CASSERDGGYNEQFF
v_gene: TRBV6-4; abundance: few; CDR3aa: CASQGDTGNTIYF
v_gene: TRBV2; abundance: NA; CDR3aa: CASTQYLGLADEETQYF
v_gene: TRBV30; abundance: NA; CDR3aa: CAWGLLAGGWEQYF
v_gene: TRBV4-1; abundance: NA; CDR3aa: CASSQVGAGNQPQHF
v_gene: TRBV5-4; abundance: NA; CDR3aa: CASSLVPGRNEQFF
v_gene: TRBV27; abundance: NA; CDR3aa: CASSLATSGLSRGGELFF
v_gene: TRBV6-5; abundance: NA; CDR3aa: CASSYSGGASKNIQYF
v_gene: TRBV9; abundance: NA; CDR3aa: CASSVDLSGGPNNEQFF
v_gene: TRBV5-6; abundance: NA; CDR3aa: CASSPGQVSYEQYF
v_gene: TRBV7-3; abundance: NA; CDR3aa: CASSSGLAGPYNEQFF
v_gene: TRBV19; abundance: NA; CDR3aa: CASSIGNINEQFF
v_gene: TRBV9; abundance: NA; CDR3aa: CASSLTGDLNTGELFF
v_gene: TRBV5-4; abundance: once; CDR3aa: CATREGSYNEQFF
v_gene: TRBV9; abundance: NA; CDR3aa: CASSAPVSGNTGELFF
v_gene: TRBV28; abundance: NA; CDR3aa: CASSFRVYEAHSSYNEQFF
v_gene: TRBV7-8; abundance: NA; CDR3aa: CASSSGSGGSYEQYF
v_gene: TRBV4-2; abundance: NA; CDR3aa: CASSQVQGANYGYTF
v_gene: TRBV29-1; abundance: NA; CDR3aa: CSVTSGGNQPQHF
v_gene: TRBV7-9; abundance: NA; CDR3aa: CASSMTGGGNQPQHF
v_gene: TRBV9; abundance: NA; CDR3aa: CASSVYQGTGELFF
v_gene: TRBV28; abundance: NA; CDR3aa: CASSRDLKTHPYEQYF
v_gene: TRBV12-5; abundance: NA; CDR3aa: CATRQGPYEQYF
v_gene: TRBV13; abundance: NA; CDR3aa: CASSFWDKAQETQYF